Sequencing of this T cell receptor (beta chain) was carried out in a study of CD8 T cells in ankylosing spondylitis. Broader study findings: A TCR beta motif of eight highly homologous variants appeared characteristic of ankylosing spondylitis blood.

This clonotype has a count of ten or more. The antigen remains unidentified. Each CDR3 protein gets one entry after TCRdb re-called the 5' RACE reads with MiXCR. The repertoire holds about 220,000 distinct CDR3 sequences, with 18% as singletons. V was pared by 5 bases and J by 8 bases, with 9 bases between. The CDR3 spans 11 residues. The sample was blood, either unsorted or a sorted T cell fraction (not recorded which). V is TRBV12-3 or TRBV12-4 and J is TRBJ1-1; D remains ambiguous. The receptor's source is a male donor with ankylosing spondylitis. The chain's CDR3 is CASSVDEEAFF. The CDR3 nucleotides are TGTGCCAGCAGTGTAGACGAAGAAGCTTTCTTT.